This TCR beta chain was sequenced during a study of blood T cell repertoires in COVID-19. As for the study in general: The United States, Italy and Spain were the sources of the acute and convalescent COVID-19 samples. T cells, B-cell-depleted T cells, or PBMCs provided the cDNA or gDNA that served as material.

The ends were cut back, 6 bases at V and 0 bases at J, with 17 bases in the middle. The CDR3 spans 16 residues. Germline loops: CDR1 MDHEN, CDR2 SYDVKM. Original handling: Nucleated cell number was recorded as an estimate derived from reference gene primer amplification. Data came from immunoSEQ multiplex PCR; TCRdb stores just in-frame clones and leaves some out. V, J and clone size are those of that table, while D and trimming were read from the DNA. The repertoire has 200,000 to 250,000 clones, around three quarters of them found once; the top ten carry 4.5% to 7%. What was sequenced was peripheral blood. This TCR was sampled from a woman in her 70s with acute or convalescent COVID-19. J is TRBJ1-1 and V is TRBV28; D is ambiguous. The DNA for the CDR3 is TGTGCCAGCAGCCCTCGGGGAAGATCCATGAACACTGAAGCTTTCTTT. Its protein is CASSPRGRSMNTEAFF.